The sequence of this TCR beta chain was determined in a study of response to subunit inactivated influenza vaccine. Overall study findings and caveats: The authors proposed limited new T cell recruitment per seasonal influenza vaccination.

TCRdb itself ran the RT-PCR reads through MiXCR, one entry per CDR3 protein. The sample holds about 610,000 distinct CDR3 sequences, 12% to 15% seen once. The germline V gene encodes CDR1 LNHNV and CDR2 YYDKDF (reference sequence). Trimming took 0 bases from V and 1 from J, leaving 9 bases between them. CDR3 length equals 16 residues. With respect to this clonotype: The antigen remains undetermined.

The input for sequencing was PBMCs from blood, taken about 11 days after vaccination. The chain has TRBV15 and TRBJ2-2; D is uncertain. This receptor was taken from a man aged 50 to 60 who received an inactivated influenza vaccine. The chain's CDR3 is CATSRERAMNTGELFF. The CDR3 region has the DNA TGTGCCACCAGCAGAGAAAGGGCCATGAACACCGGGGAGCTGTTTTTT.